The entry below gives a single T cell receptor beta chain sequence along with its context. The record originates from a study of cytomegalovirus exposure and HLA in healthy donors. Primers: 60 Vbeta forward and 13 Jbeta reverse. Original methodology: Some 80 million unique TCR beta chains, 10 million to 14 million shared, were counted in a later analysis. This table comes from immunoSEQ multiplex PCR, and its TCRdb copy is limited to in-frame clones, with some not included. D and trimming come from the DNA, and the V and J calls and clone size come from that table. The profile shows fewer than 100,000 clones, around 77% of them singletons. J gave up 1 base and V 0 bases, and 5 bases lay outside the gene matches. This CDR3 contains 16 residues. The germline V gene has CDR1 SGHRS and CDR2 YFSETQ.

This clonotype was sampled from a female donor in good health and CMV-seronegative. The chain carries TRBV5-1 and TRBJ2-5; 8 positions agree with TRBD1. Sequencing was performed on PBMCs. This CDR3 reads CASSLGSTGGQETQYF. CDR3 coding DNA: TGCGCCAGCAGCTTGGGGTCTACAGGGGGCCAAGAGACCCAGTACTTC. Full variable domain (missing parts from reference TRBV5-1 and TRBJ2-5): KAGVTQTPRYLIKTRGQQVTLSCSPISGHRSVSWYQQTPGQGLQFLFEYFSETQRNKGNFPGRFSGRQFSNSRSEMNVSTLELGDSALYLCASSLGSTGGQETQYFGPGTRLLVL.